This T cell receptor beta chain was captured in a study of response to subunit inactivated influenza vaccine. With V trimmed by 1 base and J by 0 bases, 7 bases remained unmatched. This CDR3 comprises 19 residues. Germline loops: CDR1 MGHRA, CDR2 YSYEKL. A note on this clonotype: Antigen: not known.

Study-wide points: There was a suggestion from the authors that each seasonal influenza vaccination recruits few new T cells.

TCRdb re-analysed the RT-PCR reads in MiXCR, keeping a single row per CDR3 protein. Here the sample spans some 600,000 distinct CDR3 sequences, 14% being singletons. The TCR was taken from a man aged 45 to 65 who received an inactivated influenza vaccine. Specimen: PBMCs from blood, collected around 15 days before vaccination. The chain is built from TRBV4-1 and TRBJ2-6; 9 bases map to TRBD1. The CDR3 here is CASSQGGTGMPSGANVLTF. The CDR3 DNA is TGCGCCAGCAGCCAAGGGGGGACAGGGATGCCCTCTGGGGCCAACGTCCTGACTTTC.